The 24 T cell receptor beta chains presented below share a single source sample, sequenced in a study of glioma-infiltrating T cells. TCR alpha and beta CDR3 regions were amplified from RNA using iRepertoire nested multiplex PCR. TCRdb processed the multiplex PCR reads anew with MiXCR; each CDR3 protein has one entry. The repertoire holds approximately 190,000 distinct CDR3 sequences, with roughly 32% as singletons. Material for sequencing was glioma tissue, nonneoplastic brain tissue, or PBMCs (not recorded which). The receptors here all came from a human donor with low-grade glioma or glioblastoma, undergoing nonglioma brain surgery, or in good health (not recorded which).

With regard to this clonotype: An end of the junction does not agree with germline; a read error may underlie this. This chain joins TRBV18 and TRBJ2-7, with 7 bases fitting TRBD1. Germline CDR1 and CDR2: KGHSH and LQKENI. CDR3 size: 15 residues. The CDR3 is CTSSERRDSSYEQYF. DNA of the CDR3: TGTACCAGCTCAGAACGCCGGGACAGCTCCTACGAGCAGTACTTC.

This clonotype was detected only a few times. The genes are TRBV9 and TRBJ1-2; maybe TRBD1 (6 bases). In germline, CDR1 is SGDLS, CDR2 YYNGEE. V lost 2 bases and J lost 7, with 15 bases in between. The CDR3 length is 14 residues. CDR3 sequence reads: CASSVDGGVSGYTF. CDR3 DNA: TGTGCCAGCAGCGTGGACGGGGGCGTGAGTGGCTACACCTTC.

This clonotype has ten or more counts. The V call is TRBV27, the J call TRBJ2-1; D not resolved. CDR3 length: 13 amino acids. Germline V lookup: CDR1 MNHEY, CDR2 SMNVEV (reference sequence). V shed 0 bases and J shed 10 bases, with 10 bases lying between them. CDR3: CASSLSLDTEQFF. DNA for the CDR3: TGTGCCAGCAGTTTATCTCTCGACACGGAGCAGTTCTTC.

There are many counts of this clonotype. V and J are TRBV20-1 and TRBJ2-3; D possibly corresponds to TRBD2 (6 bases). The CDR3 is 17 residues long. V lost 0 bases and J lost 2, with 18 bases in between. Germline V gene sequence: CDR1 DFQATT, CDR2 SNEGSKA (reference sequence). CDR3 bases: TGCAGTGCTAGAGATGTAGCTGAGGCGGGATACACAGATACGCAGTATTTT. It yields the protein CSARDVAEAGYTDTQYF.

This clonotype was found many times. V and J are TRBV6-1 and TRBJ2-1; TRBD2 aligns across 7 bases. The CDR3 covers 14 residues. V was pared by 8 bases and J by 3 bases, with 7 bases of the junction left unmatched. Germline CDR1 MNHNS, CDR2 SASEGT. CDR3: CASGGGAVYNEQFF. The CDR3 DNA is TGTGCCAGCGGGGGGGGAGCGGTCTACAATGAGCAGTTCTTC.

This clonotype was seen once. This rearrangement joins TRBV30 to TRBJ2-7; 10 bases map to TRBD2. In germline, CDR1 is GTSNPN, CDR2 SVGIG (reference sequence). The CDR3 runs to 14 residues. Trimming removed 6 bases from V and 8 bases from J; junction bases left unmatched: 13. The CDR3 loop is CACPESSGSLKQYF. The DNA for the CDR3 is TGTGCCTGCCCAGAATCTAGCGGGAGTTTAAAGCAGTACTTC.

This clonotype has only a few counts. The V and J genes are TRBV5-4 and TRBJ2-1, with D tentatively TRBD1 (6 bases). The CDR3 loop spans 15 amino acids. The V and J ends lost 4 bases and 0 bases respectively, with 11 bases between them. CDR1 is SGHNT and CDR2 is YYREEE in the germline V gene (reference sequence). In nucleotides, the CDR3 is TGTGCCAGCAGCAAAACAGGGAGCTCCTACAATGAGCAGTTCTTC. It encodes CASSKTGSSYNEQFF.

Worth noting for this clonotype: This may stem from a read error, because a much larger clone lies one nucleotide away. The genes are TRBV5-1 and TRBJ2-3; D is ambiguous. Germline values: CDR1 SGHRS, CDR2 YFSETQ. Trimming shortened V by 0 bases and J by 4 bases, and 15 bases separated the two germline ends. This CDR3 has 16 amino acids. The CDR3 spells CASSLAAFSEADTQYF. CDR3 in DNA: TGCGCCAGCAGCTTGGCCGCCTTCTCCGAGGCAGATACGCAGTATTTT.

Comments on this clonotype: This could be a read error, since a much larger clone is one nucleotide away. This chain uses TRBV7-9 with TRBJ2-3; 7 nucleotides agree with TRBD2. Germline values: CDR1 SEHNR, CDR2 FQNEAQ (reference sequence). The CDR3 is made up of 14 amino acids. Trimming cost V 6 bases and J 4 bases; bases outside gene matches: 7. CDR3 DNA: TGTGCCAGCAGGTTAAGCCGGGAGGCAGATACGCAGTATTTT. Amino acid sequence: CASRLSREADTQYF.

This rearrangement joins TRBV6-2 or TRBV6-3 to TRBJ2-7, with TRBD1 matching over 7 bases. This CDR3 has 15 residues. Germline lookup yields CDR1 MNHEY and CDR2 SVGEGT. The CDR3 nucleotides read TGTGTTAGCAGTTACTCAACAGGGGCAGTCTACGAGCAGTACTTC. Its translation: CVSSYSTGAVYEQYF.

This clonotype was picked up many times. The chain is built from TRBV7-9 and TRBJ1-1; the D is unclear. Trimming left V 2 bases short and J 1 base short, with 23 bases between. The germline V gene has CDR1 SEHNR and CDR2 FQNEAQ (reference sequence). This CDR3 comprises 19 residues. CDR3 coding DNA: TGTGCCAGCAGCTTATCGAGGTTTTTAGGCAGTCGAAAGAACACTGAAGCTTTCTTT. Translating gives CASSLSRFLGSRKNTEAFF.

As regards this clonotype: One end of the junction is discordant with germline, which a read error may explain. This chain connects TRBV7-9 to TRBJ1-1; possible D gene TRBD1, 6 bases. CDR3 length: 13 amino acids. Germline CDR1 is SEHNR and CDR2 is FQNEAQ (reference sequence). CDR3 nucleotides: TGTGACAGCAGCTTGACAGGTAACACTGAAGCTTTCTTT. It yields the protein CDSSLTGNTEAFF.

With regard to this clonotype: Here the CDR3 omits its conserved ending phenylalanine or tryptophan, so a read error is the likely source. The J gene is TRBJ2-5, the V gene TRBV7-9; possibly TRBD2 for D (5 bases). The CDR3 is 13 amino acids. Per the germline V gene, CDR1 is SEHNR and CDR2 is FQNEAQ (reference sequence). The CDR3 sequence: CASSLTREENQYL. The CDR3 region has the DNA TGTGCCAGCAGCTTAACTCGGGAAGAGAACCAGTACTTA.

This clonotype was seen ten or more times. The chain has TRBV20-1 and TRBJ2-1; 13 bases are shared with TRBD2. Per germline, CDR1 DFQATT and CDR2 SNEGSKA (reference sequence). The CDR3 extends over 15 amino acids. The J segment lost 7 bases and the V segment lost 3 bases, leaving 6 bases of the junction unmatched. In DNA, the CDR3 is TGCAGTGCTAGCCCGGGACTAGCGGGAATTAATGAGCAGTTCTTC. Translating gives CSASPGLAGINEQFF.

To note about this clonotype: In this CDR3 the conserved last residue, phenylalanine or tryptophan, is missing, so a read error is likely. The J gene is TRBJ2-2, the V gene TRBV7-2; TRBD2 matches at 14 bases. The length of the CDR3 is 16 residues. Germline loops: CDR1 SGHTA, CDR2 FQGNSA. The V and J ends lost 5 bases and 4 bases, in that order; junction bases with no gene match: 3. The CDR3, as DNA: TGTGCCAGCAGCCGACTAGCGGGAGGGGTCACCGGGGAGCTGTTTTCT. Amino acid sequence: CASSRLAGGVTGELFS.

There are many counts of this clonotype. The V call is TRBV18, the J call TRBJ1-5; D is perhaps TRBD1 (5 bases). The germline V gene has CDR1 KGHSH and CDR2 LQKENI. The CDR3 runs to 14 residues. V lost 4 bases to trimming and J lost 0 bases, with 7 bases between them. The CDR3 coding sequence is TGTGCCAGCTCACAAGGGGATAGCAATCAGCCCCAGCATTTT. Protein: CASSQGDSNQPQHF.

At least ten counts were recorded for this clonotype. This chain links TRBV4-2 with TRBJ1-1; D is undetermined. CDR1 is LGHNA, CDR2 YNFKEQ, per germline. The V gene lost 4 bases and the J gene lost 8 bases, with 17 bases spanning the gap. The CDR3 is made up of 14 amino acids. Written as DNA, the CDR3 is TGTGCCAGCAGCCTTGTGGCAGATGCGGGGGAAGCTTTCTTT. Its translation: CASSLVADAGEAFF.

The sample holds a few counts of this clonotype. The CDR3, as DNA: TGCGCCAGCAGCCAAGACAGGGTGGCGGGAGACACTGAAGCTTTCTTT. Its protein product is CASSQDRVAGDTEAFF. This chain links TRBV4-3 with TRBJ1-1; D possibly corresponds to TRBD1 (5 bases). The ends were cut back, 0 bases at V and 3 bases at J, with 14 bases in the middle. CDR1 and CDR2 from the germline V gene are LGHNA and YSLEER. This CDR3 region has 16 residues.

Points on this clonotype: Without the conserved terminal phenylalanine or tryptophan, this CDR3 likely stems from a read error. V usage is TRBV6-1 and J usage is TRBJ1-2, with 7 positions matching TRBD1. The V gene's germline CDR1 is MNHNS and CDR2 SASEGT. The V gene end was trimmed by 2 bases and the J gene end by 9 bases; junction bases not matched to a gene: 9. The CDR3 covers 14 residues. The CDR3 region is CASSEPTGPFSYTL. The DNA for the CDR3 is TGTGCCAGCAGTGAACCGACAGGGCCATTCAGCTACACCTTA.

This clonotype was counted at least ten times. This chain uses TRBV6-1 with TRBJ2-3; D gene uncertain. The germline CDR1 and CDR2 sequences are MNHNS and SASEGT. Trimming took off 1 base at V and 2 bases at J, with 10 bases between the two ends. The CDR3 totals 15 residues. The CDR3 bases are TGTGCCAGCAGTGAAGACTTCTCCCACACAGATACGCAGTATTTT. This gives the protein CASSEDFSHTDTQYF.

In this sample, this clonotype turned up many times. The chain joins TRBV6-2 or TRBV6-3 to TRBJ2-2; 8 nucleotides agree with TRBD2. J was trimmed by 5 bases and V by 2 bases; bases with no gene match: 7. The germline CDR1 and CDR2 sequences are MNHEY and SVGEGT. The length of the CDR3 is 16 residues. The CDR3 reads CASSYPRTSWTGELFF. The CDR3 DNA reads as TGTGCCAGCAGTTACCCCCGGACTAGCTGGACCGGGGAGCTGTTTTTT.

The chain is built from TRBV3-1 and TRBJ1-5, with D maybe TRBD1 (5 bases). V was shortened by 3 bases and J by 1 base, with 10 bases between the two germline ends. The CDR3 contains 15 residues. Per the germline V gene, CDR1 is LGHDT and CDR2 is YNNKEL (reference sequence). The CDR3 region is CASSQGTVSNQPQHF. CDR3 nucleotide sequence: TGTGCCAGCAGCCAGGGGACTGTGAGCAATCAGCCCCAGCATTTT.

In its sample, this clonotype was seen many times. The chain carries TRBV10-3 and TRBJ2-7; 7 bases agree with TRBD2. J gave up 3 bases and V 4 bases, and 9 bases lay outside the gene matches. The CDR3 consists of 15 residues. CDR1 is ENHRY and CDR2 is SYGVKD in the germline V gene. In nucleotides, the CDR3 is TGTGCCATCAGTGGTACCGGGGGAGGGTTCTACGAGCAGTACTTC. This gives the protein CAISGTGGGFYEQYF.

By sample fraction, this clonotype is medium-sized. This sequence joins TRBV27 and TRBJ1-1; D is uncertain. Per the germline V gene, CDR1 is MNHEY and CDR2 is SMNVEV (reference sequence). This CDR3 spans 14 amino acids. With 5 bases removed from V and 0 bases from J, the gap between germline ends came to 10 bases. The CDR3 protein is CASSPRALNTEAFF. In DNA, the CDR3 is TGTGCCAGCAGTCCAAGGGCGCTGAACACTGAAGCTTTCTTT.